This TCR beta chain was sequenced in a study of cytomegalovirus exposure and HLA in healthy donors. Per the germline V gene, CDR1 is KGHSH and CDR2 is LQKENI. The V gene end was trimmed by 4 bases and the J gene end by 5 bases; junction bases not matched to a gene: 14. There are 16 residues in the CDR3. Whole-study findings and limits: A missense DCLRE1C variant was associated with V- and J-gene trimming of TCR beta chains in a later analysis, and an independent cohort replicated the association. There were about 160 TCR beta chains listed as cytomegalovirus-associated. Among TCR sequences, most were rare, though some public TCRs appeared in many donors.

Remarks on this clone: The antigen remains undetermined.

PCR amplification relied on 60 Vbeta primers (plus 13 Jbeta primers). Some clones are missing from TCRdb's copy, which holds only in-frame ones; the method was immunoSEQ multiplex PCR. The sample holds approximately 100,000 clones, 70% to 85% seen once. The donors (healthy individuals) were bone marrow donors. The chain combines TRBV18 with TRBJ2-7; TRBD1 matches 7 bases. This TCR derives from a woman in her 40s in good health and CMV-seronegative. The specimen was PBMCs. This CDR3 reads CASSRAQGELFHEQYF. DNA for the CDR3: TGTGCCAGCTCACGAGCTCAGGGGGAACTATTCCACGAGCAGTACTTC.